The 30 T cell receptor beta chains below were found in one sample sequenced in a study of control samples from healthy donors and cancer patients. Produced via immunoSEQ multiplex PCR; TCRdb's table is partial and in-frame only. This sample has around 53,000 clones, with approximately 83% found just once. Sequenced material: PBMCs. Receptor source: a woman between 45 and 60 years old with lung cancer.

The chain couples TRBV18 to TRBJ2-7; 7 bases map to TRBD2. Trimming cost V 2 bases and J 6 bases; bases outside gene matches: 10. CDR3 length equals 15 residues. CDR1 KGHSH and CDR2 LQKENI come from the germline V gene. The CDR3 coding sequence is TGTGCCAGCTCACCATTCGCGACTAGCCCTTCCGAGCAGTACTTC. As protein: CASSPFATSPSEQYF.

This clone qualifies as medium-sized. The V gene is TRBV7-9, the J gene TRBJ1-1; D call uncertain. This CDR3 has 15 residues. Germline V gene sequence: CDR1 SEHNR, CDR2 FQNEAQ (reference sequence). Deletions cut 1 base from V and 2 bases from J, with 11 bases between. In DNA form, the CDR3 reads TGTGCCAGCAGCTTAGTCAACTGGGCCAACACTGAAGCTTTCTTT. Translation gives CASSLVNWANTEAFF. The full variable domain, in which reference TRBV7-9 and TRBJ1-1 provide the parts outside the CDR3, is DTGVSQNPRHKITKRGQNVTFRCDPISEHNRLYWYRQTLGQGPEFLTYFQNEAQLEKSRLLSDRFSAERPKGSFSTLEIQRTEQGDSAMYLCASSLVNWANTEAFFGQGTRLTVV.

The gene calls are TRBV20-1 and TRBJ2-1; D is uncertain. Germline V gene sequence: CDR1 DFQATT, CDR2 SNEGSKA (reference sequence). The CDR3 sequence is 10 residues long. The V end lost 6 bases, the J end lost 5 bases, and 5 bases lay between the germline ends. CDR3 region: CSAEDNEQFF. The CDR3 DNA reads as TGCAGTGCGGAAGACAATGAGCAGTTCTTC.

The CDR3 bases are TGTGCCAGCAGCTTAGAGATGAACACTGAAGCTTTCTTT. Its translation is CASSLEMNTEAFF. The chain has TRBV7-9 and TRBJ1-1; D is unresolved. Trimming removed 1 base at V and 0 bases at J, with 3 bases between. Germline CDR1 reads SEHNR; CDR2 reads FQNEAQ (reference sequence). There are 13 residues in the CDR3.

The chain uses TRBV4-3 and TRBJ1-1, with a possible D match to TRBD1 (6 bases). The V gene lost 1 base and the J gene lost 0 bases, with 12 bases spanning the gap. Germline CDR1 is LGHNA and CDR2 is YSLEER. This CDR3 is 16 amino acids long. The CDR3 region is CASSQGTANMNTEAFF. CDR3 DNA: TGCGCCAGCAGCCAAGGGACAGCCAACATGAACACTGAAGCTTTCTTT.

This rearrangement joins TRBV2 to TRBJ2-1; 8 positions match TRBD1. In germline, CDR1 is SNHLY, CDR2 FYNNEI. The CDR3 is 13 residues long. Germline trimming cut 2 bases from V and 10 bases from J; bases unmatched to any gene: 4. The CDR3 reads CASSEWTGNEQFF. In DNA form, the CDR3 reads TGTGCCAGCAGTGAATGGACAGGGAACGAGCAGTTCTTC. Together with reference TRBV2 and TRBJ2-1, the CDR3 gives the full variable domain: EPEVTQTPSHQVTQMGQEVILRCVPISNHLYFYWYRQILGQKVEFLVSFYNNEISEKSEIFDDQFSVERPDGSNFTLKIRSTKLEDSAMYFCASSEWTGNEQFFGPGTRLTVL.

CDR3 residues: CASSQLGTDGTEAFF. The CDR3, as DNA: TGTGCCAGCAGCCAACTGGGCACGGACGGCACTGAAGCTTTCTTT. The rearrangement joins TRBV14 to TRBJ1-1; no definite D call. This CDR3 is 15 amino acids long. The ends were cut back, 2 bases at V and 4 bases at J, with 14 bases in the middle. CDR1 SGHDN and CDR2 FVKESK come from the germline V gene.

The gene calls are TRBV3-1 (or the pseudogene TRBV3-2) and TRBJ1-1; TRBD1 aligns across 7 bases. The CDR3 consists of 14 residues. The trim removed 4 bases at V and 4 bases at J, leaving 6 bases unmatched. CDR1 and CDR2 from the germline V gene are LGHDT and YNNKEL (reference sequence). CDR3 residues: CASSRAGGGTEAFF. In nucleotides, the CDR3 is TGTGCCAGCAGCCGAGCAGGGGGGGGCACTGAAGCTTTCTTT.

The chain has TRBV14 and TRBJ1-3; 7 positions agree with TRBD1. The CDR3 contains 15 residues. Germline assignment: CDR1 SGHDN and CDR2 FVKESK. V lost 5 bases to trimming and J lost 0 bases; unmatched junction nucleotides: 4. This chain's CDR3 is CASSNRGSSGNTIYF. CDR3 coding DNA: TGTGCCAGCAGCAACAGGGGAAGCTCTGGAAACACCATATATTTT.

This clone was recorded only once. The V and J genes are TRBV19 and TRBJ1-2; D gene unclear. This CDR3 region has 13 residues. In germline, CDR1 is LNHDA, CDR2 SQIVND (reference sequence). Between the trimmed V and J ends, which lost 4 bases and 0 bases, there was a span of 6 bases. This CDR3 is CASSRGANYGYTF. The CDR3 region has the DNA TGTGCCAGTAGTAGGGGAGCTAACTATGGCTACACCTTC.

The chain has TRBV14 and TRBJ2-4, with a weak D call TRBD1 (6 bases). Per germline, CDR1 SGHDN and CDR2 FVKESK. V lost 5 bases, J lost 0 bases, and 8 bases lay in between. This CDR3 contains 14 residues. Here the CDR3 DNA reads TGTGCCAGCAGCTCCAGGGGAGCCAAAAACATTCAGTACTTC. Translated: CASSSRGAKNIQYF. The full variable domain, with the rest looked up from reference TRBV14 and TRBJ2-4, is EAGVTQFPSHSVIEKGQTVTLRCDPISGHDNLYWYRRVMGKEIKFLLHFVKESKQDESGMPNNRFLAERTGGTYSTLKVQPAELEDSGVYFCASSSRGAKNIQYFGAGTRLSVL.

V and J are TRBV6-5 and TRBJ1-6, with unresolved D. The CDR3 loop spans 16 amino acids. V gave up 2 bases and J gave up 0 bases, with 8 bases separating them. Germline CDR1 and CDR2: MNHEY and SVGAGI. The CDR3 region is CASSYGDSSYNSPLHF. Written as DNA, the CDR3 is TGTGCCAGCAGTTACGGGGATTCCTCCTATAATTCACCCCTCCACTTT.

The CDR3 sequence is CASSLEGGQGLGYTF. The CDR3 region has the DNA TGTGCCAGCAGCTTAGAGGGGGGACAGGGTCTTGGCTACACCTTC. The chain is built from TRBV11-2 and TRBJ1-2; 9 bases match TRBD1. CDR1 is SGHAT, CDR2 FQNNGV, per germline. The CDR3 totals 15 residues. Trimming cost V 0 bases and J 7 bases; bases outside gene matches: 6.

V and J are TRBV27 and TRBJ2-7; D possibly corresponds to TRBD1 (5 bases). V was cut by 4 bases and J by 7 bases, with 14 bases left in between. Germline V gives CDR1 MNHEY, CDR2 SMNVEV (reference sequence). This CDR3 spans 13 amino acids. As DNA, the CDR3 is TGTGCCAGCAGTTATAGGGGCCGTCGGGAGCAGTACTTC. Its protein product is CASSYRGRREQYF.

J is TRBJ1-1 and V is TRBV6-4; D possibly corresponds to TRBD1 (6 bases). Germline V CDR1 and CDR2: MRHNA, SNTAGT. The CDR3 is made up of 15 amino acids. V was shortened by 4 bases and J by 6 bases, with 18 bases between the two germline ends. The CDR3 DNA reads TGTGCCAGCAGTGGGAAGACAGGTGGGTATGCTGAAGCTTTCTTT. This sequence encodes CASSGKTGGYAEAFF.

V gene TRBV18 combines with J gene TRBJ1-2; no clear D. This CDR3 is 13 amino acids long. The V and J ends lost 3 bases and 8 bases respectively, with 13 bases between them. Looked up from germline, CDR1 is KGHSH and CDR2 is LQKENI. The CDR3 bases are TGTGCCAGCTCACCGAAACAGCTATCGGGCTACACCTTC. It yields the protein CASSPKQLSGYTF.

The J gene is TRBJ1-3, the V gene TRBV9; no clear D. Trimming took off 4 bases at V and 0 bases at J, with 20 bases between the two ends. Germline V gene data show CDR1 as SGDLS and CDR2 as YYNGEE. The length of the CDR3 is 18 residues. The CDR3 loop reads CASSSSTRDRRSGNTIYF. In DNA, the CDR3 is TGTGCCAGCAGCTCCTCGACCCGGGATCGTCGCTCTGGAAACACCATATATTTT.

The V call is TRBV19, the J call TRBJ1-2, with D maybe TRBD1 (5 bases). Germline CDR1 reads LNHDA; CDR2 reads SQIVND (reference sequence). The length of the CDR3 is 14 residues. Trimming removed 10 bases at V and 7 bases at J, with 22 bases between. The CDR3 here is CATKQASGISGYTF. The CDR3 DNA sequence: TGTGCCACCAAACAGGCCTCGGGGATTAGTGGCTACACCTTC. Full variable domain (remainder filled in from reference TRBV19 and TRBJ1-2): DGGITQSPKYLFRKEGQNVTLSCEQNLNHDAMYWYRQDPGQGLRLIYYSQIVNDFQKGDIAEGYSVSREKKESFPLTVTSAQKNPTAFYLCATKQASGISGYTFGSGTRLTVV.

This CDR3 is CASSPEDSNQPQHF. The CDR3 DNA sequence: TGTGCCAGCAGTCCAGAAGATAGCAATCAGCCCCAGCATTTT. The chain combines TRBV6-5 with TRBJ1-5; D not resolved. This CDR3 spans 14 amino acids. Trimming cost V 5 bases and J 0 bases, with 8 bases left between them. Germline-derived CDR1 and CDR2 are MNHEY and SVGAGI.

This chain joins TRBV4-3 and TRBJ1-4; D unresolved. V was trimmed by 0 bases and J by 0 bases, leaving 5 bases between them. This CDR3 is 15 amino acids long. Germline CDR1 is LGHNA and CDR2 is YSLEER. The CDR3 bases are TGCGCCAGCAGCCAAGACGGAGCAACTAATGAAAAACTGTTTTTT. As protein: CASSQDGATNEKLFF.

This chain connects TRBV28 to TRBJ1-2; 9 bases agree with TRBD1. Trimming cost V 6 bases and J 8 bases; bases outside gene matches: 10. This CDR3 comprises 14 residues. Germline CDR1 MDHEN, CDR2 SYDVKM. The CDR3 loop reads CASREGTGGVGYTF. CDR3 coding DNA: TGTGCCAGCAGGGAAGGAACAGGGGGCGTGGGCTACACCTTC.

J is TRBJ2-7 and V is TRBV10-3; possibly TRBD2 for D (5 bases). Trimming pared 3 bases from V and 2 bases from J, leaving 8 bases between. The germline V gene has CDR1 ENHRY and CDR2 SYGVKD. The CDR3 sequence is 13 residues long. The CDR3 nucleotides are TGTGCCATCAGTGAAACGGGGACCTACGAGCAGTACTTC. Its protein is CAISETGTYEQYF.

The CDR3 region is CASTTSGGGAGYTF. The CDR3 DNA follows: TGTGCCAGCACCACTTCAGGGGGGGGTGCAGGCTACACCTTC. The chain combines TRBV28 with TRBJ1-2, with 7 nucleotides matching TRBD1. The CDR3 extends over 14 amino acids. Per the germline V gene, CDR1 is MDHEN and CDR2 is SYDVKM. J gave up 8 bases and V 7 bases, and 13 bases lay outside the gene matches.

About this clone itself: The junction and the germline gene differ at one end; a read error may be behind it. J is TRBJ1-2 and V is TRBV6-1, with 7 bases identical to TRBD1. Germline-derived CDR1 and CDR2 are MNHNS and SASEGT. The CDR3 is 15 amino acids. The CDR3 is CASSQAQTGTYGYTF. As DNA, the CDR3 is TGTGCCAGCAGTCAAGCGCAGACAGGGACCTATGGCTACACCTTC.

The chain uses TRBV2 and TRBJ1-5; D is perhaps TRBD1 (5 bases). Per germline, CDR1 SNHLY and CDR2 FYNNEI. V was clipped by 0 bases and J by 10 bases, with 10 bases between them. The CDR3 runs to 13 residues. The DNA for the CDR3 is TGTGCCAGCAGTGAAGCCCGAGGGGAACCCCAGCATTTT. This encodes CASSEARGEPQHF.

V and J are TRBV10-3 and TRBJ2-3, with 7 positions matching TRBD2. Per germline, CDR1 ENHRY and CDR2 SYGVKD. Trimming took 5 bases from V and 0 from J; bases not matched to a gene: 8. The CDR3 contains 16 residues. As DNA, the CDR3 is TGTGCCATCAGTCAAATTAGCGGGTCTAGCACAGATACGCAGTATTTT. Translated: CAISQISGSSTDTQYF.

This clone was seen only a few times. The chain employs TRBV7-9 and TRBJ1-4, with 8 nucleotides matching TRBD1. V was clipped by 1 base and J by 8 bases; unmatched bases: 0. The CDR3 has 13 residues. Germline V gives CDR1 SEHNR, CDR2 FQNEAQ (reference sequence). CDR3 in amino acids: CASSLGDREKLFF. In DNA form, the CDR3 reads TGTGCCAGCAGCTTAGGGGACAGGGAAAAACTGTTTTTT.

This clone is labeled as medium-sized. V and J are TRBV4-2 and TRBJ1-2, with D unclear. With 0 bases removed from V and 2 bases from J, the gap between germline ends came to 13 bases. CDR3 length: 16 residues. Looked up from germline, CDR1 is LGHNA and CDR2 is YNFKEQ. The CDR3 loop reads CASSQEFAGGNYGYTF. CDR3 DNA sequence: TGTGCCAGCAGCCAAGAGTTCGCAGGAGGCAACTATGGCTACACCTTC.

The chain employs TRBV5-1 and TRBJ1-1; no firm D call. The V end was cut by 7 bases, the J end by 5 bases, with 21 bases between. This CDR3 region has 15 residues. From germline, CDR1 is SGHRS and CDR2 YFSETQ. The CDR3 DNA follows: TGCGCCAGCGGTTCGCGATTGGCGGGGAATACTGAAGCTTTCTTT. Translation: CASGSRLAGNTEAFF.

This clone occurred a few times. Written as DNA, the CDR3 is TGTGCCAGCACCTTAGTCCAGGGGGCAGGGGGCAATCAGCCCCAGCATTTT. It specifies CASTLVQGAGGNQPQHF. The rearrangement links TRBV28 to TRBJ1-5; 8 bases match TRBD1. Germline V gene sequence: CDR1 MDHEN, CDR2 SYDVKM. Trimming removed 7 bases from V and 2 bases from J; junction bases left unmatched: 13. The CDR3 loop spans 17 amino acids.